The 7 T cell receptor beta chains presented below share a single source sample, sequenced in a study of spatial heterogeneity in lung cancer (dated by TCRdb to between 2018 and 2021). The library was made by 5' RACE. This sample was sequenced with a NextSeq 500. TCRdb passed the public sequencing reads through fastp at Q25 and MiXCR, retaining productive beta sequences. Rows with a matching CDR3 protein are joined into one entry that keeps the most common DNA and genes. For this sample there are 100,000 or so distinct CDR3 sequences; approximately 4.4% appear just once. The top ten clonotypes cover approximately 21% of the sample. No antigen has been identified for these receptors. Study-wide conclusions, independent of this receptor: A correlation was observed between the number of expanded intratumoral alpha and beta TCRs and the tumor nonsynonymous mutation count.

The time point tag for this specimen amounts to: sample taken at primary tumor resection. Sequencing was performed on lung tumor tissue, taken at surgery. All receptors come from a male donor with early-stage non-small cell lung cancer.

This clonotype showed up many times. V gene TRBV4-2 combines with J gene TRBJ2-5; TRBD1 might be the D (5 bases). This CDR3 is 15 amino acids long. The V end lost 0 bases, the J end lost 4 bases, and 12 bases lay between the germline ends. Germline values: CDR1 LGHNA, CDR2 YNFKEQ. CDR3 loop: CASSQDIVGRETQYF. CDR3 in DNA: TGTGCCAGCAGCCAAGATATTGTGGGGCGAGAGACCCAGTACTTC.

A note on this clonotype: A single base separates this from a much larger clone, so it may be a read error. The rearrangement links TRBV28 to TRBJ2-1, with TRBD2 matching over 10 bases. The CDR3 is made up of 15 amino acids. CDR1 MDHEN and CDR2 SYDVKM come from the germline V gene. As DNA, the CDR3 is TGTGCCAGCAGTTTAATAGGACTAGCGGCCAATGAGCAGGTCTTC. Translating gives CASSLIGLAANEQVF. Filled out from reference TRBV28 and TRBJ2-1, the complete variable domain reads DVKVTQSSRYLVKRTGEKVFLECVQDMDHENMFWYRQDPGLGLRLIYFSYDVKMKEKGDIPEGYSVSREKKERFSLILESASTNQTSMYLCASSLIGLAANEQVFGPGTRLTVL.

In this sample, this clonotype turned up many times. The genes are TRBV11-2 and TRBJ2-4, with D perhaps matching TRBD2 (5 bases). V lost 5 bases and J 5 bases, leaving 22 bases between the germline ends. Per germline, CDR1 SGHAT and CDR2 FQNNGV. The CDR3 loop spans 17 amino acids. The CDR3: CASSPLGHPTGENIQYF. The CDR3 DNA follows: TGTGCCAGCAGCCCACTTGGGCATCCCACCGGGGAAAACATTCAGTACTTC.

Many counts were recorded for this clonotype. Here the CDR3 DNA reads TGTGCCACCAGCTCCGGGACAGCCACAGATACGCAGTATTTT. Its protein is CATSSGTATDTQYF. This rearrangement joins TRBV15 to TRBJ2-3; 7 nucleotides align to TRBD1. CDR1 is LNHNV and CDR2 is YYDKDF in the germline V gene (reference sequence). Unmatched junction bases numbered 4, after V lost 5 bases and J lost 2 bases. CDR3 length equals 14 residues.

This clonotype appeared many times. V and J are TRBV12-3 or TRBV12-4 and TRBJ1-6; D is unresolved. The CDR3 loop spans 12 amino acids. V was clipped by 6 bases and J by 3 bases, with 3 bases between them. DNA for the CDR3: TGTGCCAGCAGCCTCTATAATTCACCCCTCCACTTT. It encodes CASSLYNSPLHF.

This clonotype was counted at least ten times. CDR3: CASSRLLSGNTIYF. DNA for the CDR3: TGTGCCAGCAGCCGACTCCTCTCTGGAAACACCATATATTTT. The rearrangement uses TRBV11-2 and TRBJ1-3, with no clear D. Trimming shortened V by 5 bases and J by 0 bases, and 8 bases separated the two germline ends. From germline, CDR1 is SGHAT and CDR2 FQNNGV. The CDR3 sequence is 14 residues long.

This clonotype was picked up many times. The chain carries TRBV13 and TRBJ2-5, with D perhaps matching TRBD1 or TRBD2 (5 bases each). The CDR3 is 16 amino acids. The ends were cut back, 1 base at V and 3 bases at J, with 15 bases in the middle. From germline, CDR1 is PRHDT and CDR2 FYEKMQ (reference sequence). CDR3 loop: CASSLVELDSEETQYF. CDR3 sequence (DNA): TGTGCCAGCAGCTTAGTGGAACTAGACAGTGAAGAGACCCAGTACTTC.